A selection of T cell receptor beta chains follows, all from one sample in a study of blood T cells in healthy people across ages. TCRdb reprocessed the 5' RACE reads with MiXCR, giving one entry per CDR3 protein. Of more than 1,400,000 distinct CDR3 sequences in the sample, 42% were seen once. The sequencing sample was made of blood. The origin of the receptors is a woman aged 18-29 years in good health. Both conserved end residues are trimmed from each CDR3. Clone size is not always given. Where it is, it says once, few, many or a class for expanded clones.

>few|15|TRBV6-6
ASSYSPSARIYNEQF
>-|13|TRBV12-3/TRBV12-4
ASTRDRASYNEQF
>-|11|TRBV2
ASMTAGQETQY
>few|13|TRBV9
ASSVNGDSTDTQY
>few|14|TRBV4-1
ASSRRRVGESTEAF
>-|12|TRBV5-1
ASRVSTSYNEQF
>-|13|TRBV3-1
ASSQARGQVDTQY
>-|14|TRBV20-1
SARDLTRGFTDTQY
>-|13|TRBV20-1
SARIPLAGTNEQF
>few|13|TRBV10-3
AISDGRGAADTQY
>-|11|TRBV6-1
ASRDASKYEQY
>few|13|TRBV7-2
ASSPRQGASTEAF
>-|12|TRBV25-1
VSRMGGSAYEQY
>-|12|TRBV6-5
ASQKAGRVHEQY
>-|13|TRBV9
ASSLGQGGIDEQY
>few|14|TRBV5-1
ASRKAGTEVTYEQY
>few|13|TRBV20-1
SAGFLQGYSYEQY
>-|12|TRBV7-2
ASTSGARGSPLH
>-|13|TRBV15
ATSRAGRGVGEQF
>-|13|TRBV16
ASSQGGSTTDTQY
>few|11|TRBV28
ASRTSGANVLT
>-|14|TRBV4-1
ASSQIGTGAPYGYT
>-|14|TRBV20-1
SARDIEGDPTYEQY
>few|11|TRBV5-1
ASSLGQTTGAF
>few|12|TRBV10-3
AISATGTLEEQY
>few|11|TRBV20-1
SAPTTGTYEQY
>few|12|TRBV6-5
ASSLQGAKEKLF
>few|11|TRBV27
ASRGHSTDTQY
>few|13|TRBV20-1
SARVTSGDFGAQY
>-|11|TRBV20-1
SASYRAPYEQY
>-|10|TRBV9
ASSDRRIKAF
>-|14|TRBV9
ASSVGPTLAKNIQY
>few|14|TRBV24-1
ATSNAGGSSYNEQF
>-|12|TRBV7-9
ASSVWDRGHGYT
>-|9|TRBV20-1
SASNGPLQY